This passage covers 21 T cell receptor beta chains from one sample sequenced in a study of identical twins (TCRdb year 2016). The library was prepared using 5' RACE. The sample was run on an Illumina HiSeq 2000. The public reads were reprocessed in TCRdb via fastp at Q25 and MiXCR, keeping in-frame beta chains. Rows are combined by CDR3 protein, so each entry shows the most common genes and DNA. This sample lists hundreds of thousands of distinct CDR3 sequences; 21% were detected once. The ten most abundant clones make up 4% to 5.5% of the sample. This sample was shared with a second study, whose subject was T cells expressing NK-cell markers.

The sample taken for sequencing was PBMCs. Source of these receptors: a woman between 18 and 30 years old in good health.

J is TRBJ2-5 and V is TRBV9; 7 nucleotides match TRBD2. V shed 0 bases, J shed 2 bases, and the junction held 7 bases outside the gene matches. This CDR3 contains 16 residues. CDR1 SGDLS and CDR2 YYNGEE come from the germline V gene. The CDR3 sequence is CASSVARRGIQETQYF. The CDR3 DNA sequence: TGTGCCAGCAGCGTAGCAAGGCGGGGGATTCAAGAGACCCAGTACTTC.

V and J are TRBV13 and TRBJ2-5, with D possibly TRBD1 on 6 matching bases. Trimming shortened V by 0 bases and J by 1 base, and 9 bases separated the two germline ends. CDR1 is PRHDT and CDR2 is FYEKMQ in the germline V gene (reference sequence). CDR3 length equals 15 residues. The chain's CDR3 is CASSLGDSSQETQYF. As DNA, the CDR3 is TGTGCCAGCAGCTTAGGGGACAGTTCCCAAGAGACCCAGTACTTC.

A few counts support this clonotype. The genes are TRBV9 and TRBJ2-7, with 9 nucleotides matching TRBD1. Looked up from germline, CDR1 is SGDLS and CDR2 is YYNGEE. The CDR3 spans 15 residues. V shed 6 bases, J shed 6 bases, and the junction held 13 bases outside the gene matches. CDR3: CASTPGGTGNFEQYF. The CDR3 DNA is TGTGCCAGCACCCCGGGCGGGACAGGGAATTTCGAGCAGTACTTC. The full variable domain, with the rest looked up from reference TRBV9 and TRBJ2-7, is DSGVTQTPKHLITATGQRVTLRCSPRSGDLSVYWYQQSLDQGLQFLIQYYNGEERAKGNILERFSAQQFPDLHSELNLSSLELGDSALYFCASTPGGTGNFEQYFGPGTRLTVT.

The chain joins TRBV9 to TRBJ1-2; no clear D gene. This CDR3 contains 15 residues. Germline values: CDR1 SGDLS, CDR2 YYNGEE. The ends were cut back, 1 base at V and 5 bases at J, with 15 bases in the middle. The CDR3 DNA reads TGTGCCAGCAGCGTAAAGGGCCACCCTTCTTATGGCTACACCTTC. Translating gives CASSVKGHPSYGYTF.

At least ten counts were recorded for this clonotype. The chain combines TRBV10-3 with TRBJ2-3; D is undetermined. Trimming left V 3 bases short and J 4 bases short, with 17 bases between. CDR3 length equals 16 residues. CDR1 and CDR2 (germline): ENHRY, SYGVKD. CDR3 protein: CAISDLKATGADTQYF. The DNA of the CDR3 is TGTGCCATCAGTGACCTAAAGGCGACCGGCGCAGATACGCAGTATTTT.

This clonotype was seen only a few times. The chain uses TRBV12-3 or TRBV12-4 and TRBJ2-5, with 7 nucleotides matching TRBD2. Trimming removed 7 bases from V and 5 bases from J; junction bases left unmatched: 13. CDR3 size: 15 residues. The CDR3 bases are TGTGCCAGCACCCTAGGTGGGGGGGGTTGGGAGACCCAGTACTTC. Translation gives CASTLGGGGWETQYF.

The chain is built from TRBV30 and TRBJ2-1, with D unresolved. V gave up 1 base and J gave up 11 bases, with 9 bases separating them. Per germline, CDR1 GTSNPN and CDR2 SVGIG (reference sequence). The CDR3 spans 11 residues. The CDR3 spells CAWSGGSKQFF. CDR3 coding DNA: TGTGCCTGGAGTGGTGGGTCGAAGCAGTTCTTC.

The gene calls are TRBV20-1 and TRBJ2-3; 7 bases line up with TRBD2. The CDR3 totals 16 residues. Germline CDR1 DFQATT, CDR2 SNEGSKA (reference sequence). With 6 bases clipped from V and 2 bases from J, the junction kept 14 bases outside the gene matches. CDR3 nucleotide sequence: TGCAGTGCCCCCTTTGGGGGAGGGCGGGTCACAGATACGCAGTATTTT. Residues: CSAPFGGGRVTDTQYF.

The CDR3 coding sequence is TGTGCCAGCAGTGTCCGGGGAGTAGATGTAGATACGCAGTATTTT. Its translation is CASSVRGVDVDTQYF. V gene TRBV2 combines with J gene TRBJ2-3; the D gene is possibly TRBD2 (5 bases). Germline V gives CDR1 SNHLY, CDR2 FYNNEI. V shed 4 bases and J shed 5 bases, with 16 bases lying between them. CDR3 length: 15 residues.

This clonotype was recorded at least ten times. The CDR3 sequence: CASSSPAGGYTF. In DNA form, the CDR3 reads TGTGCCAGCAGTTCACCCGCGGGAGGCTACACCTTC. The chain uses TRBV6-5 and TRBJ1-2; D uncertain. V was cut by 4 bases and J by 8 bases, with 11 bases left in between. CDR3 length: 12 amino acids. CDR1 and CDR2 (germline): MNHEY, SVGAGI.

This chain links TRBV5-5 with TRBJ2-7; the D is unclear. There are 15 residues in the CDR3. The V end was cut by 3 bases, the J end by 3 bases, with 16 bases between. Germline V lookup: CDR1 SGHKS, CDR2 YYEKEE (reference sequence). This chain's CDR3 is CASSSRLLCCYEQYF. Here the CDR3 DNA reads TGTGCCAGCAGCTCGCGGCTCCTGTGCTGCTACGAGCAGTACTTC.

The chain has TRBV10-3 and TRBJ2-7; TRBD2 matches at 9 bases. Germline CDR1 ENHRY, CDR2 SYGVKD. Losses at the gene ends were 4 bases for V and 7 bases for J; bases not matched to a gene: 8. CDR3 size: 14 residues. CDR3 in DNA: TGTGCCATCAGTGCGCGGGAGGGCCCGGGGGAGCAGTACTTC. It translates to CAISAREGPGEQYF.

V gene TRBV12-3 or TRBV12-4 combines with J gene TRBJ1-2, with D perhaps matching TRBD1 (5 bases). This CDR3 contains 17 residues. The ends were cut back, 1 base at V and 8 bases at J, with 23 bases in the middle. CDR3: CASSLGTRDSNYVGYTF. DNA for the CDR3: TGTGCCAGCAGTTTAGGGACACGAGATTCCAATTATGTGGGCTACACCTTC.

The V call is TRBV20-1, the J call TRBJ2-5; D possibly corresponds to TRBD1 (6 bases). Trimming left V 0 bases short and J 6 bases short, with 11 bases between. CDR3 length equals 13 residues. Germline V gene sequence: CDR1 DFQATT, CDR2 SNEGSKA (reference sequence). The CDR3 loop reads CSARDSGAKTQYF. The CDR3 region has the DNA TGCAGTGCTAGAGATTCAGGGGCAAAGACCCAGTACTTC.

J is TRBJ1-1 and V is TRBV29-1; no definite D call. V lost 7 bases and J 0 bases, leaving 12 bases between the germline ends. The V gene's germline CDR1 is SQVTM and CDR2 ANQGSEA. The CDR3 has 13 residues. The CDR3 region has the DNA TGCAGCGCTGGCGGCCGGATGAACACTGAAGCTTTCTTT. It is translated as CSAGGRMNTEAFF.

The CDR3 DNA reads as TGTGCCAGCGTGGATGGGGGTGCTGAAGCTTTCTTT. This sequence encodes CASVDGGAEAFF. The chain carries TRBV6-6 and TRBJ1-1; TRBD1 is a possible D gene (5 bases). CDR3 length: 12 residues. CDR1 and CDR2 from the germline V gene are MNHNY and SVGAGI (reference sequence). V lost 8 bases and J lost 6, with 13 bases in between.

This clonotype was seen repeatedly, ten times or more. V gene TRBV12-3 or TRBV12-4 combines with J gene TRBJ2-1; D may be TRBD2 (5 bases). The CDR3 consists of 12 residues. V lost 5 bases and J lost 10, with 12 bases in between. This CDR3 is CASSLTRWEQFF. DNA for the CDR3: TGTGCCAGCAGTCTTACTAGATGGGAGCAGTTCTTC.

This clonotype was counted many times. CDR3 region: CSASRGGSYNEQFF. The CDR3 DNA reads as TGCAGTGCTAGTCGCGGCGGATCCTACAATGAGCAGTTCTTC. This rearrangement joins TRBV20-1 to TRBJ2-1; no clear D. V dropped 3 bases and J dropped 1 base, with 10 bases sitting between them. Germline CDR1 reads DFQATT; CDR2 reads SNEGSKA (reference sequence). CDR3 length: 14 residues.

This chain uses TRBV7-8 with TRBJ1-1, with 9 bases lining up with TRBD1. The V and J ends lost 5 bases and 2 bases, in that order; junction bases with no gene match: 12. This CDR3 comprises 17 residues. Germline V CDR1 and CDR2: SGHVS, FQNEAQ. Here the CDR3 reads CASSPKAPGQGNTEAFF. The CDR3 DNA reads TGTGCCAGCAGCCCCAAGGCCCCGGGACAGGGAAACACTGAAGCTTTCTTT.

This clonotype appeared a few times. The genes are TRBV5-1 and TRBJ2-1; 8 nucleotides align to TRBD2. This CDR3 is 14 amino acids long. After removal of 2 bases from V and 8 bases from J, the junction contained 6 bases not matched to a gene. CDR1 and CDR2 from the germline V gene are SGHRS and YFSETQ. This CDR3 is CASSFVGGGDEQFF. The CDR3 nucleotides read TGCGCCAGCAGCTTCGTCGGGGGGGGAGATGAGCAGTTCTTC.

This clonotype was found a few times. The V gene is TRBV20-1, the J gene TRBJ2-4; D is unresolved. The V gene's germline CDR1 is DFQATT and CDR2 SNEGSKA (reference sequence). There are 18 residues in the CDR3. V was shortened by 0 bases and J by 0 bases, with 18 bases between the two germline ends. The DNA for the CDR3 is TGCAGTGCTAGAGATCCTTCCAAGGGCTTCCTAGCCAAAAACATTCAGTACTTC. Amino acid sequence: CSARDPSKGFLAKNIQYF.